This TCR beta chain was documented in a study of post-analysis software for immune sequencing data. Background on the study: Multiple sclerosis in the patients followed relapsing-remitting, secondary progressive and progressive-relapsing courses.

With regard to this clonotype: Its antigen remains unidentified.

Built from TCR beta cDNA, the libraries had unique molecular identifiers in them. Starting from about 0.98 to 11 million T cells, the study yielded 460,000 or so cDNA molecules. TCRdb re-derived calls from the PCR reads in MiXCR, one entry per CDR3 protein. The top ten clones hold about 7.6% of a sample with 350,000 to 500,000 distinct CDR3 sequences, approximately 37% of them seen once. Study findings and constraints: When the samples were clustered directly with F measure, those that had been prepared in the same batch showed strong co-clustering. Controls showed lower frequencies than patients for roughly five TRBV segments, and TRBV5-6, TRBV5-1 and TRBV20-1 were among these. Compared against controls, patients with multiple sclerosis displayed significantly lower normalized Chao1 diversity.

CDR1 is MNHEY and CDR2 is SMNVEV in the germline V gene (reference sequence). There are 17 residues in the CDR3. V lost 9 bases to trimming and J lost 7 bases, with 25 bases between them. Sequenced input: blood. The sequence was collected from a girl aged 2 to 9 with multiple sclerosis. The chain recombines TRBV27 with TRBJ1-6; D remains ambiguous. In DNA, the CDR3 is TGTGCCAGGATTGCTCGGGGATCCGGGCATCAAAATTCACCCCTCCACTTT. Amino acid sequence: CARIARGSGHQNSPLHF.